This T cell receptor (beta chain) was recovered during a study of T cells in Graves' hyperthyroidism and ophthalmopathy. Study-wide context: Peripheral blood specimens were obtained at initial diagnosis, prior to any treatment.

The CDR3 sequence is 14 residues long. V shed 3 bases and J shed 4 bases, with 13 bases lying between them. CDR1 is MNHNS and CDR2 is SASEGT in the germline V gene. The blood was taken when hyperthyroidism was first diagnosed, before any ophthalmopathy symptoms showed up. TCR beta CDR3 regions were amplified from RNA transcripts. The HTBI primer set served for first-round RT-PCR of the TCR CDR3. MiXCR was run by TCRdb on the multiplex PCR reads, yielding one entry per CDR3 protein. The repertoire has hundreds of thousands of distinct CDR3 sequences, approximately 18% of them found once; the top ten carry over 15%. Whole-study findings and limits: Most clonotypes that expanded in the thyroid above 0.001 also showed up in blood.

To note about this clonotype: Antigen: not known.

This clonotype was obtained from a woman aged 50 to 60 with Graves' hyperthyroidism that later progressed to Graves' ophthalmopathy. The chain recombines TRBV6-1 with TRBJ2-7, with D perhaps TRBD1 (5 bases). Material for sequencing was blood. Here the CDR3 reads CASSEIAGSYEQYF. CDR3 DNA: TGTGCCAGCAGTGAGATAGCAGGGTCTTACGAGCAGTACTTC.